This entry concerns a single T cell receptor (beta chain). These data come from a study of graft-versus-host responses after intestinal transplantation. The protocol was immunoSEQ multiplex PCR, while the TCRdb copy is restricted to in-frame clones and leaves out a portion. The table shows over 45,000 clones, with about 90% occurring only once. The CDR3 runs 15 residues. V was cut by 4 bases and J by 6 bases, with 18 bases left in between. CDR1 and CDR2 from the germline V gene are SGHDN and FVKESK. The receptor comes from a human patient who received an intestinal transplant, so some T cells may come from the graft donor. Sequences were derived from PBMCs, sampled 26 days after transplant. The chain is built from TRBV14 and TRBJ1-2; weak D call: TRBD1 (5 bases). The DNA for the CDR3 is TGTGCCAGCAGCCCCACTCGGGGGGTTTTGGATGGCTACACCTTC. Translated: CASSPTRGVLDGYTF.